The next 17 T cell receptor beta chains were all read from a single sample in a study of blood T cell repertoires in COVID-19. Sequencing was performed with immunoSEQ multiplex PCR; in TCRdb, only in-frame clones are kept and a portion is missing. This table has about 18,000 clones, 87% appearing once. The sample was peripheral blood. These receptors all come from a human donor in a cohort sampled during active COVID-19. The donor label of this sample is uncertain.

The chain has TRBV5-6 and TRBJ2-1; TRBD2 matches 12 bases. This CDR3 has 18 amino acids. The ends lost 1 base at V and 4 bases at J; junction bases unmatched: 9. Germline assignment: CDR1 SGHDT and CDR2 YYEEEE. CDR3 DNA: TGTGCCAGCAGCTTGAAAGGGACTAGCGGGCCCCTATACAATGAGCAGTTCTTC. Translating gives CASSLKGTSGPLYNEQFF. Supplemented by reference TRBV5-6 and TRBJ2-1, the full variable domain reads DAGVTQSPTHLIKTRGQQVTLRCSPKSGHDTVSWYQQALGQGPQFIFQYYEEEERQRGNFPDRFSGHQFPNYSSELNVNALLLGDSALYLCASSLKGTSGPLYNEQFFGPGTRLTVL.

The chain recombines TRBV2 with TRBJ1-5; D not resolved. CDR3 length: 13 amino acids. The germline V gene encodes CDR1 SNHLY and CDR2 FYNNEI. V was clipped by 4 bases and J by 3 bases, with 7 bases between them. CDR3 protein: CASSVWANQPQHF. CDR3 bases: TGTGCCAGCAGTGTCTGGGCCAATCAGCCCCAGCATTTT.

The V gene is TRBV28, the J gene TRBJ2-6; 12 nucleotides align to TRBD2. Germline loops: CDR1 MDHEN, CDR2 SYDVKM. Losses at the gene ends were 1 base for V and 4 bases for J; bases not matched to a gene: 2. The CDR3 extends over 17 amino acids. The CDR3 DNA follows: TGTGCCAGCAGTTTATTGACTAGCGGGAGAGGGGCCAACGTCCTGACTTTC. Residues: CASSLLTSGRGANVLTF. Complete variable domain (other parts from reference TRBV28 and TRBJ2-6): DVKVTQSSRYLVKRTGEKVFLECVQDMDHENMFWYRQDPGLGLRLIYFSYDVKMKEKGDIPEGYSVSREKKERFSLILESASTNQTSMYLCASSLLTSGRGANVLTFGAGSRLTVL.

The V gene is TRBV19, the J gene TRBJ1-5; a weak D match, TRBD1 (6 bases). Trimming took off 6 bases at V and 2 bases at J, with 17 bases between the two ends. This CDR3 is built from 16 residues. Germline values: CDR1 LNHDA, CDR2 SQIVND (reference sequence). The CDR3 sequence is CASRPTPGHGNQPQHF. CDR3 DNA sequence: TGTGCCAGTAGACCAACACCGGGACACGGCAATCAGCCCCAGCATTTT.

This clone was detected once. The chain recombines TRBV7-8 with TRBJ2-7, with 7 positions matching TRBD2. CDR3 length: 16 amino acids. Germline lookup yields CDR1 SGHVS and CDR2 FQNEAQ. Germline trimming cut 4 bases from V and 3 bases from J; bases unmatched to any gene: 12. CDR3 region: CASSSRSSGGLYEQYF. DNA for the CDR3: TGTGCCAGCAGCTCTCGGTCTAGCGGAGGCCTCTACGAGCAGTACTTC.

This clone was recorded once. The J gene is TRBJ2-2, the V gene TRBV12-3 or TRBV12-4; D gene uncertain. Between the trimmed V and J ends, which lost 4 bases and 3 bases, there was a span of 3 bases. There are 12 residues in the CDR3. The CDR3 bases are TGTGCCAGCAGTTCATACACCGGGGAGCTGTTTTTT. Encoded protein: CASSSYTGELFF.

This chain joins TRBV24-1 and TRBJ2-2; 11 positions match TRBD1. The germline gives CDR1 KGHDR, CDR2 SFDVKD. The J segment lost 4 bases and the V segment lost 3 bases, leaving 9 bases of the junction unmatched. This CDR3 region has 18 residues. The CDR3 nucleotides read TGTGCCACCAGTGATCCGTCCCCGGGACAGGGGGGCACCGGGGAGCTGTTTTTT. This codes for CATSDPSPGQGGTGELFF.

The chain has TRBV3-1 (or the pseudogene TRBV3-2) and TRBJ1-4, with D unresolved. Per germline, CDR1 LGHDT and CDR2 YNNKEL (reference sequence). Trimming took off 4 bases at V and 6 bases at J, with 15 bases between the two ends. The CDR3 is 15 residues long. The DNA for the CDR3 is TGTGCCAGCAGCCCTTCCGGTTCGATATATGAAAAACTGTTTTTT. It codes for CASSPSGSIYEKLFF.

The V call is TRBV5-6, the J call TRBJ2-7; D remains unclear. This CDR3 is built from 14 residues. Trimming removed 0 bases at V and 0 bases at J, with 7 bases between. The germline V gene has CDR1 SGHDT and CDR2 YYEEEE. The CDR3 DNA reads TGTGCCAGCAGCTTGGTTGCGAGCTCCTACGAGCAGTACTTC. It is translated as CASSLVASSYEQYF.

The V call is TRBV6-1, the J call TRBJ2-3, with TRBD2 identical over 12 bases. Per the germline V gene, CDR1 is MNHNS and CDR2 is SASEGT. This CDR3 is built from 16 residues. After removal of 4 bases from V and 4 bases from J, the junction contained 6 bases not matched to a gene. Here the CDR3 DNA reads TGTGCCAGCAGTGCCCGGACTAGCGGGGCCGCAGATACGCAGTATTTT. Amino acid sequence: CASSARTSGAADTQYF.

The rearrangement links TRBV27 to TRBJ2-5; 7 bases fit TRBD2. Germline assignment: CDR1 MNHEY and CDR2 SMNVEV (reference sequence). The CDR3 runs to 14 residues. J was trimmed by 2 bases and V by 7 bases; bases with no gene match: 7. The CDR3 reads CASMGLQKQETQYF. For the CDR3, the DNA is TGTGCCAGCATGGGACTACAGAAGCAAGAGACCCAGTACTTC.

The chain couples TRBV2 to TRBJ2-7; 7 positions match TRBD2. This CDR3 is built from 13 residues. J lost 4 bases, V lost 7 bases, and 7 bases had no gene match. Germline CDR1 is SNHLY and CDR2 is FYNNEI. The DNA for the CDR3 is TGTGCCAGCAAGCGGGACCCTCAATACGAGCAGTACTTC. Encoded protein: CASKRDPQYEQYF.

The chain joins TRBV7-9 to TRBJ2-1; 11 bases map to TRBD2. CDR1 and CDR2 (germline): SEHNR, FQNEAQ (reference sequence). The CDR3 spans 15 residues. Trimming took 2 bases from V and 8 from J; bases not matched to a gene: 5. This CDR3 reads CASSLTSGSAHEQFF. CDR3 bases: TGTGCCAGCAGCTTAACTAGCGGGAGTGCGCATGAGCAGTTCTTC.

Turning to this clone: A junction boundary mismatches the germline segment, possibly from a read error. CDR3 DNA sequence: TGTGCCAGCAGTTTTCGGGACTCCGACAATGAGCAGTTCTTC. Translating gives CASSFRDSDNEQFF. This chain links TRBV27 with TRBJ2-1, with a tentative D call TRBD2 (6 bases). The CDR3 totals 14 residues. CDR1 MNHEY and CDR2 SMNVEV come from the germline V gene (reference sequence).

The chain couples TRBV1 to TRBJ2-1; the table's TRBD2 call for D was not verified on the DNA. TRBV1 is an annotated pseudogene. The CDR3 is made up of 18 amino acids. The chain's CDR3 is CTSSEIGIAGGEGNEQFF. The CDR3 DNA reads TGCACCAGCAGCGAGATAGGGATAGCGGGAGGGGAGGGGAATGAGCAGTTCTTC.

The chain links TRBV19 to TRBJ2-1; 7 positions agree with TRBD1. Trimming at V came to 5 bases and at J to 6 bases, leaving 4 bases not matched to a gene. This CDR3 spans 13 amino acids. The germline gives CDR1 LNHDA, CDR2 SQIVND (reference sequence). CDR3 amino acids: CASSATGSNEQFF. The DNA for the CDR3 is TGTGCCAGTAGTGCGACAGGGTCCAATGAGCAGTTCTTC.

CDR3 in DNA: TGTGCCATCAGTGAGCCTAGTGGGTACCCCTACAATGAGCAGTTCTTC. This encodes CAISEPSGYPYNEQFF. This chain joins TRBV10-3 and TRBJ2-1; D uncertain. The germline CDR1 and CDR2 sequences are ENHRY and SYGVKD. The CDR3 runs to 16 residues. The ends were cut back, 2 bases at V and 2 bases at J, with 13 bases in the middle.